The 10 T cell receptor beta chains below all came from one sample that was sequenced in a study of cytotoxic CD8 clonotypes in ibrutinib-treated CLL. Measured with immunoSEQ multiplex PCR; TCRdb has only the in-frame clones, and not every one. The table includes approximately 100,000 clones, around 80% detected once. This sample comprised PBMCs, obtained after 12 months of ibrutinib treatment. Every receptor here comes from a human donor with chronic lymphocytic leukemia.

V and J are TRBV9 and TRBJ2-7, with 12 bases aligning to TRBD2. Germline lookup yields CDR1 SGDLS and CDR2 YYNGEE. V dropped 0 bases and J dropped 6; count of bases not matched to a gene: 7. CDR3 length: 16 residues. The chain's CDR3 is CASSVGTSGALGEQYF. The CDR3 DNA reads as TGTGCCAGCAGCGTAGGGACTAGCGGGGCATTAGGCGAGCAGTACTTC.

The chain uses TRBV30 and TRBJ2-3; D could derive from TRBD1 or TRBD2 (5 bases each). This CDR3 has 16 amino acids. The V and J ends lost 4 bases and 0 bases respectively, with 17 bases between them. CDR1 and CDR2 from the germline V gene are GTSNPN and SVGIG (reference sequence). The CDR3 DNA is TGTGCCTGGACCCCCGCCGGGACGTCTAGCACAGATACGCAGTATTTT. Translation gives CAWTPAGTSSTDTQYF.

This clone was detected only once. This rearrangement joins TRBV7-6 to TRBJ1-3; D gene unclear. The CDR3 sequence is 14 residues long. The germline V gene encodes CDR1 SGHVS and CDR2 FNYEAQ. V was shortened by 5 bases and J by 4 bases, with 12 bases between the two germline ends. The CDR3 here is CASSPGNVGNTIYF. The CDR3 region has the DNA TGTGCCAGCAGCCCGGGGAATGTAGGAAACACCATATATTTT.

V gene TRBV19 combines with J gene TRBJ2-7, with 7 positions matching TRBD2. Germline CDR1 reads LNHDA; CDR2 reads SQIVND (reference sequence). Trimming cost V 5 bases and J 5 bases; bases outside gene matches: 6. This CDR3 has 13 residues. CDR3 nucleotides: TGTGCCAGTAGTCCTAGGGCGGGGGACGAGCAGTACTTC. Translation: CASSPRAGDEQYF.

The chain uses TRBV28 and TRBJ1-6; 7 positions agree with TRBD1. Germline V gene lookup returns CDR1 MDHEN and CDR2 SYDVKM. J was trimmed by 0 bases and V by 6 bases; bases with no gene match: 11. CDR3 length: 18 residues. This CDR3 reads CASRIGQVASSYNSPLHF. DNA of the CDR3: TGTGCCAGCAGAATAGGACAGGTCGCTAGCTCCTATAATTCACCCCTCCACTTT.

Here the CDR3 DNA reads TGTGCCAGCAGTGATCCTTACAGGGGGCGATACGGGGAGCTGTTTTTT. Its protein is CASSDPYRGRYGELFF. The chain carries TRBV6-1 and TRBJ2-2, with 9 bases that match TRBD1. Trimming cost V 3 bases and J 7 bases; bases outside gene matches: 9. The CDR3 has 16 amino acids. In germline, CDR1 is MNHNS, CDR2 SASEGT.

The V gene is TRBV5-4, the J gene TRBJ2-5; tentatively, D is TRBD2 (7 bases). The germline V gene has CDR1 SGHNT and CDR2 YYREEE (reference sequence). V was trimmed by 5 bases and J by 1 base, leaving 18 bases between them. The CDR3 totals 16 residues. CDR3 coding DNA: TGTGCCAGCAGGCGGAGACGGGCGGGGGCCCAAGAGACCCAGTACTTC. Translation: CASRRRRAGAQETQYF.

In this sample, this clone turned up a few times. V gene TRBV5-1 combines with J gene TRBJ1-1; 8 nucleotides agree with TRBD1. The CDR3 runs 13 residues. V shed 1 base and J 7 bases; nucleotides not matched to a gene: 3. Germline loops: CDR1 SGHRS, CDR2 YFSETQ. In DNA, the CDR3 is TGCGCCAGCAGCTTGTCAGGGGGCCTTGAAGCTTTCTTT. Protein sequence: CASSLSGGLEAFF.

The V call is TRBV19, the J call TRBJ1-1; no firm D call. CDR1 and CDR2 (germline): LNHDA, SQIVND (reference sequence). The CDR3 length is 14 residues. V was cut by 3 bases and J by 0 bases, with 8 bases left in between. CDR3 amino acids: CASSITAMNTEAFF. For the CDR3, the DNA is TGTGCCAGTAGTATCACAGCTATGAACACTGAAGCTTTCTTT.

The chain carries TRBV5-1 and TRBJ2-5, with D tentatively TRBD1 (5 bases). The germline CDR1 and CDR2 sequences are SGHRS and YFSETQ. The CDR3 has 15 residues. Trimming took 7 bases from V and 1 from J, leaving 17 bases between them. CDR3 in amino acids: CASSRRFGAQETQYF. CDR3 nucleotide sequence: TGCGCCAGCTCCCGTAGGTTTGGGGCCCAAGAGACCCAGTACTTC.